The clone carrying this T cell receptor beta chain was seen a handful of times. The entry originates in a study of identical twins. A universal primer site arose from template switching, and cDNA bore unique molecular identifiers. One entry per CDR3 protein results from TCRdb running MiXCR on the 5' RACE reads. Among hundreds of thousands of distinct CDR3 sequences listed, 8.6% were seen once. With 5 bases clipped from V and 3 bases from J, the junction kept 14 bases outside the gene matches. This CDR3 comprises 16 residues. Germline CDR1 DFQATT, CDR2 SNEGSKA (reference sequence). This sample also appeared in a second study, on yellow fever vaccine responses in identical twins. Per that study: Twins reportedly mounted vaccine T cell responses that seemed partly convergent, partly personalized.

Sequencing used PBMCs. The chain is built from TRBV20-1 and TRBJ2-7; TRBD2 matches 9 bases. This clonotype was obtained from a woman between 18 and 29 years old in good health. CDR3 nucleotides: TGCAGTGCTCGGATTCTCGGGACTAGCCAAAACTACGAGCAGTACTTC. Residues: CSARILGTSQNYEQYF.